This entry lists 6 T cell receptor beta chains sequenced from one sample in a study of shared clonotypes between healthy human individuals. TCRdb's copy holds only in-frame clones and misses some; the assay was immunoSEQ multiplex PCR. The repertoire holds 450,000 to 500,000 clones, with 79% as singletons. Input material: PBMCs. These receptors were obtained from a woman aged 40 to 50 in good health. Some clones in this sample may be carry-over from other donors' samples.

V usage is TRBV5-6 and J usage is TRBJ2-1, with 12 bases lining up with TRBD2. J lost 7 bases, V lost 4 bases, and 9 bases had no gene match. Per germline, CDR1 SGHDT and CDR2 YYEEEE. The CDR3 is 16 residues long. CDR3 coding DNA: TGTGCCAGCAGCAATAGACTAGCGGGAGTGCCAAATGAGCAGTTCTTC. Protein: CASSNRLAGVPNEQFF. The full variable domain, rest sourced from reference TRBV5-6 and TRBJ2-1, is DAGVTQSPTHLIKTRGQQVTLRCSPKSGHDTVSWYQQALGQGPQFIFQYYEEEERQRGNFPDRFSGHQFPNYSSELNVNALLLGDSALYLCASSNRLAGVPNEQFFGPGTRLTVL.

The chain links TRBV19 to TRBJ2-1; 8 bases are shared with TRBD1. The CDR3 is 16 amino acids. Germline V gene data show CDR1 as LNHDA and CDR2 as SQIVND (reference sequence). V was clipped by 7 bases and J by 7 bases; unmatched bases: 15. CDR3 bases: TGTGCCAGTAACAGCGGGCCCCTGACAGGGGTGAATGAGCAGTTCTTC. Protein product: CASNSGPLTGVNEQFF.

The chain has TRBV2 and TRBJ2-3, with a weak D call TRBD2 (6 bases). Germline-derived CDR1 and CDR2 are SNHLY and FYNNEI. V lost 7 bases and J 5 bases, leaving 16 bases between the germline ends. This CDR3 is 14 amino acids long. DNA for the CDR3: TGTGCCAGCACTCCCGGGACTCGAGTAGATACGCAGTATTTT. Its translation is CASTPGTRVDTQYF.

V usage is TRBV7-6 and J usage is TRBJ2-1, with TRBD2 identical over 14 bases. After removal of 4 bases from V and 9 bases from J, the junction contained 14 bases not matched to a gene. The CDR3 spans 18 residues. The germline V gene has CDR1 SGHVS and CDR2 FNYEAQ. CDR3 bases: TGTGCCAGCAGCTCCCGACTAGCGGGAGGGGCCCTGTTCAGTGAGCAGTTCTTC. Its translation: CASSSRLAGGALFSEQFF.

Of note for this clone: A read error may be the cause here, since a much bigger clone is one base away. The chain employs TRBV5-8 and TRBJ2-7; no clear D gene. V was cut by 3 bases and J by 3 bases, with 4 bases left in between. Germline V lookup: CDR1 SGHTS, CDR2 YDEGEE. The CDR3 loop spans 11 amino acids. In DNA form, the CDR3 reads TGTGCCAGCAGCTCCTTCTACGAGCAGTACTTC. It encodes CASSSFYEQYF.

The chain uses TRBV4-2 and TRBJ2-7; 7 bases match TRBD2. Germline V CDR1 and CDR2: LGHNA, YNFKEQ. The CDR3 has 16 amino acids. V lost 0 bases and J lost 2; bases outside the gene matches: 7. In nucleotides, the CDR3 is TGTGCCAGCAGCCAAGAGGGCGGGAGTACCCCCTACGAGCAGTACTTC. Its protein is CASSQEGGSTPYEQYF.